Listed here are 18 T cell receptor beta chains from one sample, sequenced in a study of T-cell reconstitution after alpha-beta-depleted transplantation in children. TCRbeta library construction was performed incorporating unique molecular identifiers. Via MiXCR, TCRdb re-called the PCR reads, giving one row per CDR3 protein. The sample contains some 530,000 distinct CDR3 sequences, around 13% of which appear only once. The sequenced sample was PBMCs from the stem cell graft donor, obtained from the stem cell graft. These receptors all stem from a human donor who donated a stem cell graft to a child with combined immunodeficiency.

This CDR3 reads CASSQGSAGGSGEQFF. CDR3 bases: TGCGCCAGCAGCCAAGGCTCAGCGGGAGGGAGTGGTGAGCAGTTCTTC. This sequence joins TRBV4-3 and TRBJ2-1; TRBD2 aligns across 10 bases. With 1 base clipped from V and 9 bases from J, the junction kept 9 bases outside the gene matches. Germline V gene lookup returns CDR1 LGHNA and CDR2 YSLEER. The CDR3 length is 16 residues.

In its sample, this clonotype was seen a few times. This chain links TRBV30 with TRBJ1-1; possibly TRBD1 for D (5 bases). V lost 4 bases, J lost 0 bases, and 12 bases lay in between. This CDR3 comprises 14 residues. From germline, CDR1 is GTSNPN and CDR2 SVGIG (reference sequence). Here the CDR3 DNA reads TGTGCCTGGACTCGAGGGGCAATGAACACTGAAGCTTTCTTT. Amino acid sequence: CAWTRGAMNTEAFF. The whole variable domain, remainder taken from reference TRBV30 and TRBJ1-1, is SQTIHQWPATLVQPVGSPLSLECTVEGTSNPNLYWYRQAAGRGLQLLFYSVGIGQISSEVPQNLSASRPQDRQFILSSKKLLLSDSGFYLCAWTRGAMNTEAFFGQGTRLTVV.

This clonotype occurred a few times. The chain has TRBV7-8 and TRBJ2-7, with 14 positions matching TRBD2. The CDR3 runs 17 residues. Looked up from germline, CDR1 is SGHVS and CDR2 is FQNEAQ. Trimming at V came to 5 bases and at J to 2 bases, leaving 8 bases not matched to a gene. The CDR3 sequence is CASSTGTSGSATYEQYF. CDR3 bases: TGTGCCAGCAGCACCGGGACTAGCGGGAGCGCCACCTACGAGCAGTACTTC.

This clonotype came up many times. The chain combines TRBV7-2 with TRBJ2-5, with 11 bases lining up with TRBD2. V trimming: 5 bases; J trimming: 5 bases; junction bases outside the gene matches: 10. The germline V gene has CDR1 SGHTA and CDR2 FQGNSA. The CDR3 sequence is 16 residues long. The CDR3 protein is CASSLESTSGSETQYF. CDR3 nucleotide sequence: TGTGCCAGCAGCCTTGAGAGTACTAGCGGGAGCGAGACCCAGTACTTC.

This clonotype occurred a few times. J is TRBJ1-6 and V is TRBV4-3; possibly TRBD1 for D (5 bases). The CDR3 has 15 residues. The germline V and J ends were trimmed by 0 bases and 6 bases, with 9 bases remaining between them. Per germline, CDR1 LGHNA and CDR2 YSLEER. The CDR3 DNA is TGCGCCAGCAGCCAAGACTTCGGGGGTAATTCACCCCTCCACTTT. Translating it yields CASSQDFGGNSPLHF.

The sample holds many counts of this clonotype. The chain has TRBV6-1 and TRBJ2-4, with TRBD1 identical over 10 bases. Germline lookup yields CDR1 MNHNS and CDR2 SASEGT. The CDR3 is 14 residues long. V dropped 6 bases and J dropped 3; count of bases not matched to a gene: 2. The CDR3 DNA reads as TGTGCCAGCAGCGGACAGGGGGACAAAAACATTCAGTACTTC. Encoded protein: CASSGQGDKNIQYF.

The chain couples TRBV28 to TRBJ1-2, with 9 positions matching TRBD1. The CDR3 has 17 amino acids. V lost 1 base and J lost 4; bases outside the gene matches: 10. Germline CDR1 is MDHEN and CDR2 is SYDVKM. The CDR3 DNA reads TGTGCCAGCAGTTTATTGGGACAGGGATTTGTCTCCTATGGCTACACCTTC. Translated, it gives CASSLLGQGFVSYGYTF.

This clonotype was observed a handful of times. The chain recombines TRBV6-1 with TRBJ1-4, with TRBD1 matching over 7 bases. Germline V gene lookup returns CDR1 MNHNS and CDR2 SASEGT. V was clipped by 6 bases and J by 8 bases; unmatched bases: 15. This CDR3 region has 16 residues. Here the CDR3 reads CASREIQGPLGEKLFF. The CDR3 bases are TGTGCCAGCAGAGAGATACAGGGGCCGTTAGGAGAAAAACTGTTTTTT.

There are many counts of this clonotype. V gene TRBV12-3 or TRBV12-4 combines with J gene TRBJ2-5; D possibly corresponds to TRBD1 (5 bases). This CDR3 spans 12 amino acids. The germline V and J ends were trimmed by 7 bases and 5 bases, with 11 bases remaining between them. The CDR3 nucleotides are TGTGCCAGCAATCAGGGTTGGGAGACCCAGTACTTC. Its translation: CASNQGWETQYF.

The rearrangement links TRBV5-5 to TRBJ2-2; 7 bases agree with TRBD1. V trimming: 2 bases; J trimming: 6 bases; junction bases outside the gene matches: 4. This CDR3 is 14 amino acids long. CDR1 and CDR2 (germline): SGHKS, YYEKEE (reference sequence). The CDR3 region is CASSFLQGSGELFF. The CDR3 DNA reads TGTGCCAGCAGCTTCCTACAGGGGTCCGGGGAGCTGTTTTTT.

This clonotype was picked up many times. This rearrangement joins TRBV12-3 or TRBV12-4 to TRBJ1-2; D ambiguous. This CDR3 spans 12 amino acids. V was shortened by 2 bases and J by 5 bases, with 6 bases between the two germline ends. CDR3 nucleotides: TGTGCCAGCAGTTTACTGGGTTATGGCTACACCTTC. Translating it yields CASSLLGYGYTF.

This chain joins TRBV11-1 and TRBJ2-7, with 13 bases fitting TRBD2. Germline assignment: CDR1 SGHAT and CDR2 FQDESV (reference sequence). The CDR3 length is 15 residues. V lost 5 bases, J lost 4 bases, and 5 bases stayed unmatched. CDR3 residues: CASSPGLAGEYEQYF. The CDR3 nucleotides are TGTGCCAGCAGCCCCGGACTAGCGGGGGAGTACGAGCAGTACTTC. Complete variable domain (other parts from reference TRBV11-1 and TRBJ2-7): EAEVAQSPRYKITEKSQAVAFWCDPISGHATLYWYRQILGQGPELLVQFQDESVVDDSQLPKDRFSAERLKGVDSTLKIQPAELGDSAMYLCASSPGLAGEYEQYFGPGTRLTVT.

The chain couples TRBV5-1 to TRBJ2-1, with D tentatively TRBD1 (6 bases). Germline V gene lookup returns CDR1 SGHRS and CDR2 YFSETQ. The ends were cut back, 4 bases at V and 0 bases at J, with 11 bases in the middle. The CDR3 runs to 15 residues. DNA of the CDR3: TGCGCCAGCAGCCGGGACATGAGCTCCTACAATGAGCAGTTCTTC. This encodes CASSRDMSSYNEQFF. The whole variable domain, remainder taken from reference TRBV5-1 and TRBJ2-1, is KAGVTQTPRYLIKTRGQQVTLSCSPISGHRSVSWYQQTPGQGLQFLFEYFSETQRNKGNFPGRFSGRQFSNSRSEMNVSTLELGDSALYLCASSRDMSSYNEQFFGPGTRLTVL.

This clonotype was counted a few times. The rearrangement links TRBV11-2 to TRBJ2-1; 12 bases line up with TRBD2. The CDR3 runs 17 residues. Germline values: CDR1 SGHAT, CDR2 FQNNGV. The junction had 7 bases not matched to a gene; V was cut back by 0 bases and J by 7 bases. CDR3 sequence reads: CASSLDPSGGALNEQFF. In nucleotides, the CDR3 is TGTGCCAGCAGCTTAGATCCTAGCGGGGGGGCCTTGAATGAGCAGTTCTTC.

This chain joins TRBV2 and TRBJ2-1; 8 nucleotides line up with TRBD1. The V segment lost 6 bases and the J segment 9 bases; nucleotides outside the gene matches: 7. Germline values: CDR1 SNHLY, CDR2 FYNNEI. The CDR3 has 13 residues. Here the CDR3 DNA reads TGTGCCAGCAGGGAGACAGGGGCTACTGAGCAGTTCTTC. Translation: CASRETGATEQFF.

This chain uses TRBV6-1 with TRBJ2-7, with 9 bases identical to TRBD1. The V gene's germline CDR1 is MNHNS and CDR2 SASEGT. Unmatched junction bases numbered 8, after V lost 4 bases and J lost 4 bases. The CDR3 is 15 amino acids. As DNA, the CDR3 is TGTGCCAGCAGTGGCCACGACAGGGGGTGGTACGAGCAGTACTTC. This translates into CASSGHDRGWYEQYF.

This clonotype showed up many times. J is TRBJ2-3 and V is TRBV30; TRBD2 aligns across 12 bases. Germline CDR1 reads GTSNPN; CDR2 reads SVGIG (reference sequence). Trimming took 2 bases from V and 4 from J; bases not matched to a gene: 4. The CDR3 consists of 15 residues. The CDR3 DNA follows: TGTGCCTGGAGTCCAGGACTAGCGGGGCCAGATACGCAGTATTTT. Translating gives CAWSPGLAGPDTQYF.

This clonotype turned up a few times. V is TRBV5-1 and J is TRBJ2-7; 7 bases align to TRBD1. Losses at the gene ends were 0 bases for V and 2 bases for J; bases not matched to a gene: 5. In germline, CDR1 is SGHRS, CDR2 YFSETQ. This CDR3 has 15 amino acids. The CDR3, as DNA: TGCGCCAGCAGCTTGGACCCCGGGACAGCCTACGAGCAGTACTTC. Protein: CASSLDPGTAYEQYF.